These T cell receptor beta chains were read from a single sample in a study of beta chain features in type 1 diabetes. TCRdb keeps only in-frame clones here, not all; method: immunoSEQ multiplex PCR. The data show some 300,000 clones, 8% seen once. The sample consisted of central memory CD4+ T cells from blood. All receptors come from a woman aged 18 to 35 in good health. The CDR3 runs from the conserved cysteine through the conserved F or W. A D gene is named only where the DNA matches it firmly. The size field is filled for only some rows; it gives once, few, many or a size class.

>.|.|TRBV7-9|TRBJ2-6
CASSPSVAGANVLTF
TGTGCCAGCAGCCCGAGCGTAGCCGGGGCCAACGTCCTGACTTTC
>.|.|TRBV4-1|TRBJ2-3
CASSQALVFGTDTQYF
TGCGCCAGCAGCCAAGCACTCGTGTTTGGGACAGATACGCAGTATTTT
>.|few|TRBV7-2|TRBJ1-4
CASRTGREGEKLFF
TGTGCCAGCAGAACCGGGAGGGAGGGCGAAAAACTGTTTTTT
>.|.|TRBV6-5|TRBJ2-1
CASSYSILVTNEQFF
TGTGCCAGCAGTTACTCAATACTAGTGACTAATGAGCAGTTCTTC
>TRBD2|few|TRBV9|TRBJ2-6
CASSVGTSGRAGANVLTF
TGTGCCAGCAGCGTCGGGACTAGCGGGAGGGCAGGGGCCAACGTCCTGACTTTC
>TRBD1|.|TRBV4-1|TRBJ1-2
CASSQEVRDRGSYGYTF
TGCGCCAGCAGCCAAGAAGTTCGGGACAGGGGGTCCTATGGCTACACCTTC
>TRBD1|few|TRBV28|TRBJ2-3
CASSTAWGTGGTDTQYF
TGTGCCAGCAGTACTGCCTGGGGGACAGGGGGCACAGATACGCAGTATTTT
>TRBD2|.|TRBV6-1|TRBJ2-1
CASSGSGGGFVYNEQFF
TGTGCCAGCAGTGGTTCCGGCGGGGGGTTTGTGTACAATGAGCAGTTCTTC
>.|few|TRBV27|TRBJ1-2
CASRPREHYGYTF
TGTGCCAGCAGGCCCAGGGAGCACTATGGCTACACCTTC
>.|few|TRBV18|TRBJ1-1
CASSQGSDTEAFF
TGTGCCAGCTCCCAGGGTTCCGACACTGAAGCTTTCTTT
>.|.|TRBV4-3|TRBJ2-3
CASSHQWDNSSPDTQYF
TGCGCCAGCAGCCACCAATGGGACAATAGCAGCCCAGATACGCAGTATTTT
>.|few|TRBV2|TRBJ1-1
CASSFFTEAFF
TGTGCCAGCTCATTTTTCACTGAAGCTTTCTTT
>.|many|TRBV7-8|TRBJ2-5
CASSLGTETQYF
TGTGCCAGCAGCTTAGGTACAGAGACCCAGTACTTC
>.|few|TRBV5-1|TRBJ2-3
CASSSGPTDTQYF
TGCGCCAGCAGCTCAGGCCCAACAGATACGCAGTATTTT
>.|.|TRBV5-1|TRBJ1-1
CASSGTPSAEAFF
TGCGCCAGCAGCGGGACACCTTCGGCTGAAGCTTTCTTT
>TRBD2|.|TRBV7-2|TRBJ2-3
CASSRGPGAGEDTQYF
TGTGCCAGCAGCCGGGGGCCAGGAGCGGGAGAGGATACGCAGTATTTT
>.|many|TRBV28|TRBJ2-3
CASMDRDTDTQYF
TGTGCCAGTATGGACAGAGACACAGATACGCAGTATTTT
>.|few|TRBV7-9|TRBJ2-5
CASSRAQQGSETQYF
TGTGCCAGCAGCCGAGCCCAACAGGGTAGCGAGACCCAGTACTTC
>TRBD1|.|TRBV30|TRBJ1-5
CAWATGTGGGQPQHF
TGTGCCTGGGCCACCGGGACAGGGGGAGGTCAGCCCCAGCATTTT
>.|.|TRBV29-1|TRBJ1-4
CSVGHGVEKLFF
TGCAGCGTTGGCCACGGGGTTGAAAAACTGTTTTTT
>.|few|TRBV4-2|TRBJ2-3
CASSQDGSGYTDTQYF
TGTGCCAGCAGCCAAGATGGGAGCGGGTACACAGATACGCAGTATTTT
>.|few|TRBV30|TRBJ2-2
CAWSKDLSGELFF
TGTGCCTGGAGTAAGGACTTAAGCGGGGAGCTGTTTTTT
>.|.|TRBV7-9|TRBJ1-1
CASSFIDGSAFF
TGTGCCAGCAGCTTTATTGACGGGAGCGCTTTCTTT
>.|.|TRBV7-2|TRBJ2-3
CASSLNSADTQYF
TGTGCCAGCAGCTTAAATTCAGCAGATACGCAGTATTTT
>TRBD2|.|TRBV5-1|TRBJ2-7
CASSMGLPSYEQYF
TGCGCCAGCAGCATGGGACTACCTTCCTACGAGCAGTACTTC
>.|once|TRBV6-5|TRBJ2-1
CASSPSIPDNEQFF
TGTGCCAGCAGCCCCTCCATACCAGACAATGAGCAGTTCTTC
>TRBD2|.|TRBV7-8|TRBJ2-3
CASSLVRGGTDTQYF
TGTGCCAGCAGCTTAGTCCGGGGGGGCACAGATACGCAGTATTTT
>.|.|TRBV20-1|TRBJ1-2
CSASLFGYTF
TGCAGTGCTAGTCTCTTCGGCTACACCTTC
>.|.|TRBV7-9|TRBJ2-5
CASSLAQTQYF
TGTGCCAGCAGCTTAGCGCAGACCCAGTACTTC
>.|few|TRBV18|TRBJ1-5
CASSPLRGGNQPQHF
TGTGCCAGCTCACCACTGAGGGGTGGCAATCAGCCCCAGCATTTT
>TRBD1|.|TRBV30|TRBJ1-6
CAWSPSTGVRSPLHF
TGTGCCTGGAGTCCGTCGACAGGGGTGCGATCACCCCTCCACTTT
>TRBD2|.|TRBV7-3|TRBJ2-3
CASSPSGASGGDTQYF
TGTGCCAGCAGCCCTAGTGGGGCTAGCGGGGGTGATACGCAGTATTTT
>.|few|TRBV6-1|TRBJ1-1
CASTPSGGLAFF
TGTGCCAGCACTCCCTCGGGCGGGCTGGCTTTCTTT
>TRBD1|.|TRBV7-8|TRBJ1-1
CASSPDRGNTEAFF
TGTGCCAGCAGCCCGGACAGGGGGAACACTGAAGCTTTCTTT
>.|few|TRBV4-1|TRBJ2-5
CASSQVNLVAMETQYF
TGCGCCAGCAGCCAAGTAAATCTCGTCGCAATGGAGACCCAGTACTTC